Presented here are 25 T cell receptor beta chains from one specimen sequenced in a study of shared clonotypes between healthy human individuals. The table came from immunoSEQ multiplex PCR; TCRdb's copy has only in-frame clones and leaves some out. Among around 1,100,000 clones listed, approximately 80% were seen once. The sample taken for sequencing was memory CD4+ T cells from PBMCs. Documented subset: CD45RA-negative fraction. Receptor source: a young man in good health. Some clones in this sample may be carry-over from other donors' samples.

About this clone: Mismatch with germline at one junction end may stem from a read error. This rearrangement joins TRBV7-2 to TRBJ1-2, with D unresolved. CDR1 is SGHTA, CDR2 FQGNSA, per germline. This CDR3 region has 14 residues. The CDR3, as DNA: TGTGCCGGCAGCTTAGAAGCCAACAACTATGGCTACACCTTC. It translates to CAGSLEANNYGYTF.

This clone has only a few counts. The chain joins TRBV29-1 to TRBJ2-3; unclear D gene. This CDR3 spans 14 amino acids. Germline loops: CDR1 SQVTM, CDR2 ANQGSEA. V was clipped by 0 bases and J by 2 bases, with 9 bases between them. The CDR3 nucleotides are TGCAGCGTTGAAGATCCCAGGAACACAGATACGCAGTATTTT. Amino acid sequence: CSVEDPRNTDTQYF.

The chain uses TRBV30 and TRBJ2-3, with 7 bases aligning to TRBD2. The CDR3 spans 14 residues. The V gene's germline CDR1 is GTSNPN and CDR2 SVGIG (reference sequence). Unmatched junction bases numbered 7, after V lost 7 bases and J lost 0 bases. CDR3 bases: TGTGCCTTGGCTAGCGGCCGTAGCACAGATACGCAGTATTTT. It yields the protein CALASGRSTDTQYF. Filled out from reference TRBV30 and TRBJ2-3, the complete variable domain reads SQTIHQWPATLVQPVGSPLSLECTVEGTSNPNLYWYRQAAGRGLQLLFYSVGIGQISSEVPQNLSASRPQDRQFILSSKKLLLSDSGFYLCALASGRSTDTQYFGPGTRLTVL.

This CDR3 is CASSPEGAVSYEQYF. In DNA, the CDR3 is TGCGCCAGCAGCCCGGAGGGGGCGGTATCCTACGAGCAGTACTTC. The V gene is TRBV5-1, the J gene TRBJ2-7, with D perhaps matching TRBD1 (7 bases). The ends were cut back, 4 bases at V and 1 base at J, with 15 bases in the middle. This CDR3 has 15 residues. Germline V CDR1 and CDR2: SGHRS, YFSETQ.

The chain joins TRBV7-2 to TRBJ1-1; perhaps TRBD1 as D (5 bases). The CDR3 has 14 amino acids. Germline values: CDR1 SGHTA, CDR2 FQGNSA. The V and J ends lost 2 bases and 4 bases respectively, with 11 bases between them. The CDR3 nucleotides are TGTGCCAGCAGCTTAAGCTGGGGGGGCACTGAAGCTTTCTTT. Protein product: CASSLSWGGTEAFF. Complete variable domain (other parts from reference TRBV7-2 and TRBJ1-1): GAGVSQSPSNKVTEKGKDVELRCDPISGHTALYWYRQSLGQGLEFLIYFQGNSAPDKSGLPSDRFSAERTGGSVSTLTIQRTQQEDSAVYLCASSLSWGGTEAFFGQGTRLTVV.

The chain couples TRBV18 to TRBJ1-1; D might be TRBD1 (5 bases). The CDR3 is made up of 15 amino acids. In germline, CDR1 is KGHSH, CDR2 LQKENI. Trimming pared 3 bases from V and 3 bases from J, leaving 14 bases between. The CDR3 protein is CASSPIGGGDTEAFF. For the CDR3, the DNA is TGTGCCAGCTCACCCATCGGGGGAGGGGACACTGAAGCTTTCTTT.

J is TRBJ2-5 and V is TRBV5-1; possibly TRBD2 for D (6 bases). The germline V gene encodes CDR1 SGHRS and CDR2 YFSETQ. V lost 2 bases and J lost 3, with 17 bases in between. There are 16 residues in the CDR3. The CDR3 DNA sequence: TGCGCCAGCAGCTTAAGAGCGGGTAGGTCGGAAGAGACCCAGTACTTC. Protein product: CASSLRAGRSEETQYF.

This sequence joins TRBV6-1 and TRBJ2-5; tentative D call: TRBD2 (6 bases). CDR3 size: 13 residues. Germline V gives CDR1 MNHNS, CDR2 SASEGT. The V gene lost 8 bases and the J gene lost 3 bases, with 13 bases spanning the gap. CDR3 coding DNA: TGTGCCAGCGCGGGGTTAGCGGAAGAGACCCAGTACTTC. Protein sequence: CASAGLAEETQYF.

The gene calls are TRBV19 and TRBJ1-5; TRBD1 aligns across 8 bases. Germline V gene lookup returns CDR1 LNHDA and CDR2 SQIVND (reference sequence). The CDR3 covers 15 residues. J gave up 3 bases and V 4 bases, and 5 bases lay outside the gene matches. The CDR3 region is CASSTYRGNNQPQHF. CDR3 DNA: TGTGCCAGTAGTACTTACAGGGGGAACAATCAGCCCCAGCATTTT. Full variable domain (rest looked up from reference TRBV19 and TRBJ1-5): DGGITQSPKYLFRKEGQNVTLSCEQNLNHDAMYWYRQDPGQGLRLIYYSQIVNDFQKGDIAEGYSVSREKKESFPLTVTSAQKNPTAFYLCASSTYRGNNQPQHFGDGTRLSIL.

The rearrangement uses TRBV28 and TRBJ1-2; unclear D gene. Between the trimmed V and J ends, which lost 2 bases and 7 bases, there was a span of 5 bases. The CDR3 runs 11 residues. The germline V gene encodes CDR1 MDHEN and CDR2 SYDVKM. This CDR3 reads CASSLGSGYTF. CDR3 sequence (DNA): TGTGCCAGCAGTTTAGGGTCTGGCTACACCTTC.

This clone was detected only once. The rearrangement links TRBV5-1 to TRBJ2-2; 10 positions match TRBD2. The ends lost 4 bases at V and 4 bases at J; junction bases unmatched: 13. CDR3 length equals 18 residues. The V gene's germline CDR1 is SGHRS and CDR2 YFSETQ. The CDR3 reads CASSPTTSGLLSTGELFF. CDR3 coding DNA: TGCGCCAGCAGCCCGACGACTAGCGGGCTACTCTCCACCGGGGAGCTGTTTTTT.

This clone is a singleton in its sample. The chain uses TRBV5-5 and TRBJ2-7; D remains unclear. Trimming cost V 1 base and J 0 bases, with 2 bases left between them. The germline V gene encodes CDR1 SGHKS and CDR2 YYEKEE (reference sequence). The CDR3 loop spans 12 amino acids. This CDR3 is CASSLSSYEQYF. The CDR3 region has the DNA TGTGCCAGCAGCTTGTCCTCCTACGAGCAGTACTTC.

This rearrangement joins TRBV7-2 to TRBJ2-6, with D hard to call. Deletions cut 10 bases from V and 0 bases from J, with 10 bases between. Per the germline V gene, CDR1 is SGHTA and CDR2 is FQGNSA. This CDR3 is built from 14 residues. This chain's CDR3 is CATEKTSGANVLTF. Written as DNA, the CDR3 is TGTGCCACCGAGAAAACCTCTGGGGCCAACGTCCTGACTTTC. The variable domain in full, with the rest retrieved from reference TRBV7-2 and TRBJ2-6, is GAGVSQSPSNKVTEKGKDVELRCDPISGHTALYWYRQSLGQGLEFLIYFQGNSAPDKSGLPSDRFSAERTGGSVSTLTIQRTQQEDSAVYLCATEKTSGANVLTFGAGSRLTVL.

The V and J genes are TRBV7-9 and TRBJ2-5; 9 nucleotides align to TRBD2. The ends lost 4 bases at V and 2 bases at J; junction bases unmatched: 8. Germline-derived CDR1 and CDR2 are SEHNR and FQNEAQ (reference sequence). The CDR3 length is 16 residues. This chain's CDR3 is CASSSGTSRFQETQYF. The CDR3 DNA follows: TGTGCCAGCAGCTCCGGGACTAGCAGATTTCAAGAGACCCAGTACTTC.

As regards this clone: This specimen includes other DNA sequences encoding the same CDR3. The chain couples TRBV4-3 to TRBJ1-2; possibly TRBD1 for D (6 bases). Trimming cost V 3 bases and J 5 bases, with 10 bases left between them. Germline CDR1 is LGHNA and CDR2 is YSLEER. The CDR3 runs 13 residues. CDR3 sequence: CASSHGRGYGYTF. The DNA of the CDR3 is TGCGCCAGCAGCCATGGCAGGGGATATGGCTACACCTTC.

The chain employs TRBV5-1 and TRBJ2-3; D ambiguous. V was pared by 4 bases and J by 2 bases, with 8 bases between. Looked up from germline, CDR1 is SGHRS and CDR2 is YFSETQ. The CDR3 loop spans 13 amino acids. Written as DNA, the CDR3 is TGCGCCAGCAGCCCTGACCCCACAGATACGCAGTATTTT. The encoded protein is CASSPDPTDTQYF.

The rearrangement joins TRBV7-9 to TRBJ1-1, with D perhaps matching TRBD1 (6 bases). Deletions cut 4 bases from V and 3 bases from J, with 12 bases between. CDR1 and CDR2 (germline): SEHNR, FQNEAQ (reference sequence). This CDR3 is built from 14 residues. In nucleotides, the CDR3 is TGTGCCAGCAGCTCTCGAGGGGGGGACACTGAAGCTTTCTTT. This gives the protein CASSSRGGDTEAFF.

The genes are TRBV7-2 and TRBJ2-2; 10 bases line up with TRBD2. Germline CDR1 SGHTA, CDR2 FQGNSA. The junction had 7 bases not matched to a gene; V was cut back by 2 bases and J by 1 base. This CDR3 contains 18 residues. CDR3 DNA sequence: TGTGCCAGCAGCTTATTCGGGGTAGCGGGAGGGAACACCGGGGAGCTGTTTTTT. Residues: CASSLFGVAGGNTGELFF. The entire variable domain, with the rest obtained from reference TRBV7-2 and TRBJ2-2, is as follows: GAGVSQSPSNKVTEKGKDVELRCDPISGHTALYWYRQSLGQGLEFLIYFQGNSAPDKSGLPSDRFSAERTGGSVSTLTIQRTQQEDSAVYLCASSLFGVAGGNTGELFFGEGSRLTVL.

The J gene is TRBJ2-7, the V gene TRBV6-6, with D possibly matching TRBD2 (6 bases). V was shortened by 7 bases and J by 4 bases, with 14 bases between the two germline ends. CDR1 is MNHNY and CDR2 is SVGAGI in the germline V gene (reference sequence). The CDR3 covers 13 residues. CDR3 loop: CASTGREAYEQYF. DNA of the CDR3: TGTGCCAGCACTGGCAGGGAGGCTTACGAGCAGTACTTC.

The V call is TRBV29-1, the J call TRBJ1-1; the D gene is possibly TRBD1 (6 bases). V was clipped by 6 bases and J by 5 bases, with 22 bases between them. The V gene's germline CDR1 is SQVTM and CDR2 ANQGSEA. There are 15 residues in the CDR3. CDR3 residues: CSVPSGPMQGTEAFF. CDR3 in DNA: TGCAGCGTCCCCAGTGGGCCGATGCAGGGGACTGAAGCTTTCTTT.

This clone was detected a few times. This chain links TRBV7-2 with TRBJ2-5; D is uncertain. This CDR3 has 14 amino acids. Germline V CDR1 and CDR2: SGHTA, FQGNSA. Trimming stripped 3 bases from V and 1 base from J, with 9 bases between. CDR3: CASSLRRFQETQYF. DNA of the CDR3: TGTGCCAGCAGCTTGAGACGTTTCCAAGAGACCCAGTACTTC.

This clone appeared a few times. The chain carries TRBV9 and TRBJ2-2; D remains ambiguous. The CDR3 has 14 residues. The V gene lost 3 bases and the J gene lost 2 bases, with 8 bases spanning the gap. Germline CDR1 reads SGDLS; CDR2 reads YYNGEE. The CDR3 nucleotides are TGTGCCAGCAGCGAAAACTCTAACACCGGGGAGCTGTTTTTT. As protein: CASSENSNTGELFF.

The genes are TRBV5-1 and TRBJ1-1; TRBD1 agrees at 9 bases. Germline CDR1 reads SGHRS; CDR2 reads YFSETQ. The junction had 9 bases not matched to a gene; V was cut back by 4 bases and J by 5 bases. The CDR3 consists of 15 residues. CDR3 loop: CASSGTGGLGTEAFF. The CDR3 coding sequence is TGCGCCAGCAGCGGAACAGGGGGCTTAGGGACTGAAGCTTTCTTT.

This sequence joins TRBV28 and TRBJ2-7; possible D gene TRBD1, 5 bases. CDR1 and CDR2 (germline): MDHEN, SYDVKM. V was cut by 5 bases and J by 1 base, with 15 bases left in between. The CDR3 spans 15 residues. CDR3 sequence (DNA): TGTGCCAGCAGTCCCCTCGGCCGACAGTCCTACGAGCAGTACTTC. It specifies CASSPLGRQSYEQYF.

This chain uses TRBV5-4 with TRBJ2-2, with TRBD2 identical over 7 bases. This CDR3 has 16 residues. Germline CDR1 is SGHNT and CDR2 is YYREEE (reference sequence). Losses at the gene ends were 5 bases for V and 3 bases for J; bases not matched to a gene: 10. CDR3 DNA sequence: TGTGCCAGCAGTAGGCGGGGTAGCGGGTACACCGGGGAGCTGTTTTTT. Protein product: CASSRRGSGYTGELFF.